This TCR beta chain is drawn from a study of shared clonotypes between healthy human individuals. Replicate PCRs were loaded with roughly 0.3 ug DNA from unsorted PBMC, about 30,000 T cell genomes. Sequencing was performed with immunoSEQ multiplex PCR; in TCRdb, only in-frame clones are kept and a portion is missing. The table shows fewer than 650,000 clones, with 76% occurring only once. Nashville, Tennessee was home to all donors, who were Caucasian adults. This TCR was sampled from a woman between 40 and 55 years old in good health. Some clones in this sample may be carry-over from other donors' samples. The sequencing sample was made of PBMCs.

The DNA for the CDR3 is TGTGCCAGCAGCTTAGCTGGGGGGACAGGGTTAGAGACCCAGTACTTC. It translates to CASSLAGGTGLETQYF. J is TRBJ2-5 and V is TRBV7-2; 9 positions match TRBD1. The junction had 6 bases not matched to a gene; V was cut back by 0 bases and J by 4 bases. From germline, CDR1 is SGHTA and CDR2 FQGNSA. The length of the CDR3 is 16 residues.